This is a list of T cell receptor beta chains from one sample in a study of molecular identifiers for immune sequencing clone quantification. TCRdb re-called the PCR reads with MiXCR, one entry per CDR3 protein. The sample records fewer than 45,000 distinct CDR3 sequences, about 18% being singletons. Material: naive CD8+ T cells from blood, with Jurkat cell RNA spiked in. Source of these receptors: a human donor in good health. Some libraries in this study had Jurkat cell RNA spiked in. CDR3s leave out the opening cysteine and the closing phenylalanine or tryptophan. Fields, in order: J gene, V gene, CDR3 protein.

j_call: TRBJ2-2
v_call: TRBV7-6
cdr3_aa: ASSPRTNAVGTGELF

j_call: TRBJ1-1
v_call: TRBV6-5
cdr3_aa: AGSYYTGNTEAF

j_call: TRBJ2-3
v_call: TRBV6-5
cdr3_aa: ASSHASGGIADTQY

j_call: TRBJ2-5
v_call: TRBV12-3/TRBV12-4
cdr3_aa: ASSLGGRDHETQY

j_call: TRBJ1-1
v_call: TRBV9
cdr3_aa: ASSGLGDRGRGTEAF

j_call: TRBJ2-3
v_call: TRBV7-9
cdr3_aa: AGSSAGGRTDTQY

j_call: TRBJ1-2
v_call: TRBV12-3/TRBV12-4
cdr3_aa: ASSFTAYGYT

j_call: TRBJ2-1
v_call: TRBV19
cdr3_aa: ASRSSGRAGEQF

j_call: TRBJ2-7
v_call: TRBV4-1
cdr3_aa: ASSRVASEQY

j_call: TRBJ2-3
v_call: TRBV7-2
cdr3_aa: ASSLERGTSTDTQY

j_call: TRBJ2-7
v_call: TRBV4-3
cdr3_aa: ASSQDREGSYEQY

j_call: TRBJ2-1
v_call: TRBV30
cdr3_aa: ARSSGSLDEQF

j_call: TRBJ1-2
v_call: TRBV6-1
cdr3_aa: ASSEALRAGNYGYT

j_call: TRBJ2-6
v_call: TRBV28
cdr3_aa: ASRLRDRAGANVLT

j_call: TRBJ2-5
v_call: TRBV7-7
cdr3_aa: ASRGGGQETQY

j_call: TRBJ2-1
v_call: TRBV5-8
cdr3_aa: ASPYRTGVVGEQF

j_call: TRBJ2-3
v_call: TRBV5-4
cdr3_aa: ASSFGTDTQY

j_call: TRBJ2-2
v_call: TRBV2
cdr3_aa: ASSSRGTAYTGELF

j_call: TRBJ1-4
v_call: TRBV5-6
cdr3_aa: ASSTGTGAEKLF

j_call: TRBJ2-5
v_call: TRBV27
cdr3_aa: ASSLAQETQY

j_call: TRBJ2-1
v_call: TRBV7-3
cdr3_aa: ASSSSSGDYNEQF

j_call: TRBJ2-3
v_call: TRBV13
cdr3_aa: ASSIEGGSTDTQY

j_call: TRBJ2-5
v_call: TRBV11-2
cdr3_aa: ASSSLQETQY